These 19 T cell receptor beta chains were sequenced from one sample in a study of blood T cell repertoires in COVID-19. TCRdb's table, derived via immunoSEQ multiplex PCR, lists solely in-frame clones and lacks some. The data hold about 400,000 clones, with nearly 90% observed a single time. Material: PBMCs or T cells enriched from blood (not recorded which). The receptors come from a woman aged 40 to 50 with acute COVID-19.

V is TRBV30 and J is TRBJ1-2, with 8 bases fitting TRBD1. Germline values: CDR1 GTSNPN, CDR2 SVGIG (reference sequence). After removal of 3 bases from V and 3 bases from J, the junction contained 9 bases not matched to a gene. The CDR3 is made up of 15 amino acids. CDR3 sequence: CAWSGQGFAYYGYTF. CDR3 sequence (DNA): TGTGCCTGGAGCGGACAGGGCTTTGCGTACTATGGCTACACCTTC.

The rearrangement uses TRBV29-1 and TRBJ1-5; 11 bases match TRBD1. J was trimmed by 2 bases and V by 7 bases; bases with no gene match: 4. The CDR3 is 14 amino acids. CDR1 and CDR2 from the germline V gene are SQVTM and ANQGSEA. As DNA, the CDR3 is TGCAGCGCCCGGACAGGGGGCGGCAATCAGCCCCAGCATTTT. It yields the protein CSARTGGGNQPQHF.

The V call is TRBV5-4, the J call TRBJ2-1, with D possibly TRBD1 on 5 matching bases. The germline gives CDR1 SGHNT, CDR2 YYREEE (reference sequence). This CDR3 spans 15 amino acids. The germline V and J ends were trimmed by 0 bases and 3 bases, with 10 bases remaining between them. The CDR3: CASSLDQGFYNEQFF. The CDR3 region has the DNA TGTGCCAGCAGCTTGGATCAGGGCTTCTACAATGAGCAGTTCTTC.

The chain is built from TRBV7-9 and TRBJ1-6; D is undetermined. Trimming removed 2 bases at V and 10 bases at J, with 9 bases between. The CDR3 is 13 residues long. Looked up from germline, CDR1 is SEHNR and CDR2 is FQNEAQ (reference sequence). The CDR3 sequence is CASSLYTNSPLHF. The CDR3 nucleotides are TGTGCCAGCAGCTTATACACAAACTCACCCCTCCACTTT.

The V gene is TRBV5-1, the J gene TRBJ2-7, with a tentative D call TRBD1 (5 bases). Germline lookup yields CDR1 SGHRS and CDR2 YFSETQ. V lost 3 bases and J lost 3, with 16 bases in between. CDR3 length: 15 residues. Here the CDR3 reads CASSSTAGQFYEQYF. The CDR3 region has the DNA TGCGCCAGCAGCTCGACAGCTGGGCAATTCTACGAGCAGTACTTC.

This sequence joins TRBV7-9 and TRBJ1-3, with 7 bases identical to TRBD1. Germline V gene lookup returns CDR1 SEHNR and CDR2 FQNEAQ (reference sequence). J lost 0 bases, V lost 4 bases, and 9 bases had no gene match. The CDR3 is made up of 17 amino acids. The chain's CDR3 is CASSSTRDRYSGNTIYF. CDR3 DNA: TGTGCCAGCAGCTCAACCCGGGACAGATACTCTGGAAACACCATATATTTT.

The gene calls are TRBV6-6 and TRBJ1-6, with TRBD1 as a possible D gene (5 bases). Deletions cut 6 bases from V and 7 bases from J, with 16 bases between. Looked up from germline, CDR1 is MNHNY and CDR2 is SVGAGI (reference sequence). The CDR3 has 15 residues. Here the CDR3 DNA reads TGTGCCAGCAGGACAATGGGACTTGGGAATTCACCCCTCCACTTT. Protein sequence: CASRTMGLGNSPLHF.

V is TRBV19 and J is TRBJ2-1; 12 bases map to TRBD1. Losses at the gene ends were 4 bases for V and 7 bases for J; bases not matched to a gene: 5. Germline V CDR1 and CDR2: LNHDA, SQIVND (reference sequence). The CDR3 spans 15 residues. CDR3 region: CASSTGTGGANEQFF. The CDR3 coding sequence is TGTGCCAGTAGTACCGGGACAGGGGGCGCGAATGAGCAGTTCTTC.

This clone was counted between two and nine times. J is TRBJ1-2 and V is TRBV29-1; TRBD1 is a possible D gene (5 bases). CDR3 length: 13 residues. The V gene lost 5 bases and the J gene lost 7 bases, with 17 bases spanning the gap. CDR1 and CDR2 (germline): SQVTM, ANQGSEA. The CDR3 spells CSVSVRVGGGYTF. The CDR3 DNA follows: TGCAGCGTTAGTGTCAGGGTCGGCGGTGGCTACACCTTC.

The chain has TRBV29-1 and TRBJ1-2; 9 positions agree with TRBD1. Germline trimming cut 3 bases from V and 7 bases from J; bases unmatched to any gene: 9. Germline CDR1 SQVTM, CDR2 ANQGSEA. The CDR3 sequence is 14 residues long. The CDR3: CSVEGQGKDSGYTF. CDR3 nucleotide sequence: TGCAGCGTTGAGGGACAGGGAAAAGACTCTGGCTACACCTTC. The complete variable domain, with remaining parts taken from reference TRBV29-1 and TRBJ1-2, reads SAVISQKPSRDICQRGTSLTIQCQVDSQVTMMFWYRQQPGQSLTLIATANQGSEATYESGFVIDKFPISRPNLTFSTLTVSNMSPEDSSIYLCSVEGQGKDSGYTFGSGTRLTVV.

This CDR3 is CASSSGLAGPYEQYF. CDR3 in DNA: TGTGCCAGCAGCTCCGGACTAGCGGGACCCTACGAGCAGTACTTC. This sequence joins TRBV11-3 and TRBJ2-7, with 12 bases identical to TRBD2. CDR3 length: 15 residues. Trimming at V came to 4 bases and at J to 2 bases, leaving 3 bases not matched to a gene. Germline CDR1 and CDR2: SGHNT and YENEEA.

V usage is TRBV11-2 and J usage is TRBJ2-2; 7 bases match TRBD2. J lost 9 bases, V lost 3 bases, and 7 bases had no gene match. The CDR3 sequence is 14 residues long. CDR1 is SGHAT and CDR2 is FQNNGV in the germline V gene. The CDR3 DNA reads as TGTGCCAGCAGCTTTGGGGAGGGGAGTCGGGAGCTGTTTTTT. Translating it yields CASSFGEGSRELFF.

The chain links TRBV19 to TRBJ1-2, with 12 bases matching TRBD1. Per germline, CDR1 LNHDA and CDR2 SQIVND (reference sequence). The ends lost 3 bases at V and 6 bases at J; junction bases unmatched: 5. The CDR3 has 15 amino acids. The DNA of the CDR3 is TGTGCCAGTAGTATTCCCGGGACAGGGGGCGATGGCTACACCTTC. Translated: CASSIPGTGGDGYTF.

The rearrangement uses TRBV29-1 and TRBJ2-7, with 8 bases identical to TRBD1. From germline, CDR1 is SQVTM and CDR2 ANQGSEA. The ends lost 6 bases at V and 7 bases at J; junction bases unmatched: 8. The CDR3 totals 12 residues. Written as DNA, the CDR3 is TGCAGCGTCGCGCAGGGGGCTCGGGAGCAGTACTTC. Protein: CSVAQGAREQYF.

The chain is built from TRBV24-1 and TRBJ1-2, with D hard to call. The V end was cut by 4 bases, the J end by 7 bases, with 12 bases between. CDR1 and CDR2 (germline): KGHDR, SFDVKD. There are 13 residues in the CDR3. The CDR3 DNA reads TGTGCCACCAGTGACTCGGAGCCTTCTGGCTACACCTTC. Amino acids: CATSDSEPSGYTF.

This chain joins TRBV7-9 and TRBJ2-1, with D maybe TRBD1 (8 bases). CDR1 and CDR2 from the germline V gene are SEHNR and FQNEAQ (reference sequence). The CDR3 totals 17 residues. Trimming left V 3 bases short and J 0 bases short, with 15 bases between. The CDR3 DNA is TGTGCCAGCAGCTTGGAGACAGGGGACTACTCCTACAATGAGCAGTTCTTC. It yields the protein CASSLETGDYSYNEQFF.

The chain employs TRBV10-3 and TRBJ1-1; 7 nucleotides align to TRBD1. V shed 10 bases and J 6 bases; nucleotides not matched to a gene: 11. Germline lookup yields CDR1 ENHRY and CDR2 SYGVKD. The CDR3 spans 13 residues. CDR3 DNA sequence: TGTGCCACCTCGAACCGGACAGGAGCTGAAGCTTTCTTT. Its translation: CATSNRTGAEAFF.

In its sample, this clone was seen a few times. The chain has TRBV5-6 and TRBJ2-2; 11 bases are a match to TRBD1. The CDR3 loop spans 15 amino acids. CDR1 and CDR2 (germline): SGHDT, YYEEEE. The J segment lost 7 bases and the V segment lost 3 bases, leaving 5 bases of the junction unmatched. This CDR3 reads CASSWTGGVRGELFF. The CDR3 nucleotides read TGTGCCAGCAGCTGGACAGGGGGCGTCCGCGGGGAGCTGTTTTTT.

This clone was seen just once. The chain joins TRBV5-1 to TRBJ1-3; possible D gene TRBD1, 5 bases. Deletions cut 4 bases from V and 2 bases from J, with 16 bases between. CDR3 size: 16 residues. The V gene's germline CDR1 is SGHRS and CDR2 YFSETQ. CDR3 DNA: TGCGCCAGCAGCCTCCAAGCGGGACCTGCTGGAAACACCATATATTTT. Its protein product is CASSLQAGPAGNTIYF.